The source of this T cell receptor beta chain is a study of T cells expressing NK-cell markers. TCRdb reprocessed the 5' RACE reads and stores each CDR3 protein as one record, lacking DNA. The sample includes 150,000 or so distinct CDR3 sequences. This CDR3 comprises 14 residues. The source is a woman aged 50 to 60 in good health. Input material: blood T cells: a sorted CD56 or NKG2C T cell subset, CD4+ or CD8+ T cells, or bulk PBMC T cells (not recorded which). V and J are TRBV12-3 or TRBV12-4 and TRBJ1-5. The CDR3: CASSDDISNQPQHF.